This TCR beta chain was obtained from a study of beta chain features in type 1 diabetes (dated by TCRdb to between 2018 and 2020). Regarding the research as a whole: No differences in mean age, gender distribution, total cell number or subset yield were found between patients and healthy donors. Whereas all 28 donors provided naive and central memory subsets, regulatory and stem cell-like memory subsets were isolated from just 8 patients and roughly eight healthy donors. The study compared the TCRB repertoires of sorted circulating CD4+ T cell subsets in recently diagnosed type 1 diabetes patients with those in matched healthy donors. A total of around 110,000,000 sorted cells were examined across all samples, and RNA yield correlated strongly with the number of cells per subset. Overall study outcomes, separate from this receptor: Because cDNA rather than genomic DNA was sequenced, highly expressing activated cells could have been over-represented, although no difference in activation and CD3 levels was found between groups. Only small numbers of individuals were included in the HLA sub-analyses, which left unresolved whether HLA type had any influence on TCRB rearrangement. At VDJ recombination sites, patients with type 1 diabetes made fewer insertions and deleted more nucleotides, a pattern implying thymic rearrangement abnormalities. Naive, central memory and regulatory TCRB repertoires appeared to be more similar among patients than among healthy donors. In all four CD4+ subsets, TCRB CDR3 length was moderately but significantly shorter in type 1 diabetes patients. Shorter templates might have been favored by PCR, but patient and control samples were amplified and corrected together, so both groups would have been affected equally by any skew.

The CDR1 and CDR2 encoded by the germline V gene are SNHLY and FYNNEI. There are 13 amino acids in the CDR3, from cysteine to phenylalanine inclusive. Only the CDR3 portion is preserved as DNA: 39 bases, with reading frame beginning at the first base. V is cut by 7 bases and J by 7 bases, and the space between the germline ends is 13 bases. From each donor, a single peripheral blood sample of around 120 mL on average was drawn into heparinised tubes. A BD FACSAria II and a panel including CD45RO, CCR7, CD25, CD127, CD95 and CD27 were used to sort naive, central memory, regulatory and stem cell-like memory CD4+ T cells. A purity above 95% was achieved for all sorted populations. Right away, PBMCs were isolated by Lymphoprep density gradient centrifugation and were stained directly, with no culture step. So that batch effects would be minimized, each experiment stained and sorted samples in pairs, pairing one healthy donor with one patient.

All of the isolated RNA was reverse transcribed with the High Capacity cDNA Reverse Transcription Kit, so expressed TCRB transcripts were sequenced. Naive, central memory and regulatory T cell samples underwent deep immunoSEQ sequencing, averaging about 3.57 million total reads per sample. Sorted cells were lysed in RLT buffer and RNA was extracted with DNase-treated RNeasy Micro or Mini kits, depending on cell number. Each cell subset was processed on its own to prevent cross-contamination, while patient and healthy donor samples were processed together. The immunoSEQ multiplex PCR was used to amplify TCRB sequences from cDNA, yielding 87-bp fragments that span the CDR3 region. The amplicons were sequenced using the Illumina HiSeq platform. As for the authors' bioinformatics: Synthetic template baselines were used to correct PCR bias computationally, reads within Hamming distance 2 were collapsed, and singletons that could not be merged were discarded. By aligning reads against IMGT, V, D and J genes, CDR3 length, and insertions or deletions at six rearrangement sites were assigned. Within each subset, clonotype counts were normalized to the number of sorted cells before true diversity and Gini coefficients were calculated with the tcR R package. The overlap coefficient, calculated on TCRB nucleotide sequences, was used to quantify repertoire sharing. Out-of-frame TCRB sequences from naive cells were analyzed to stand in for the pre-selection repertoire. TCRdb took over this immuneACCESS table, retaining in-frame rearrangements with V and J assigned. Such tables are incomplete; in checked studies, under half of the missing clones stem from an unresolved V gene, and the remainder is unexplained. That table supplies the V and J calls and clone size; D and trimming were determined from the DNA. This sample holds roughly 340,000 clones; roughly 12% were observed only once. The ten largest clonotypes hold about 0.01% of the sample.

This clone was picked up a small number of times. Its cognate antigen has yet to be identified. It has no much larger one-base neighbor in the sample; base qualities were not kept. The sequence was obtained from a young woman with type 1 diabetes. Sequencing was carried out using naive CD4+ T cells from blood. The cell subset or site label, as the study defines it: true naive CD4+ T cells. The sequence joins TRBV2 to TRBJ1-4, with the identity of the D gene unclear. The CDR3 region reads CASTLVGSEKLFF. The DNA is TGTGCCAGCACCTTGGTGGGGAGTGAAAAACTGTTTTTT.